The following is a T cell receptor (beta chain) sequence with its context. This clonotype was observed a handful of times. Its antigen remains unidentified. The input lacks base qualities; no much larger clone sits a single base away. In the paper's terms, the time point label means: pre-sensitization, week 0. Sample treatment or condition, as interpreted from the label and publication: therapeutic diphenylcyclopropenone sensitization with weekly scalp DPC. At every patch-test visit, the blood draw took place before the patch test was put on. To be eligible, patients had to be aged 18 to 70, diagnosed with alopecia and judged suitable for DPC therapy, while pregnant patients were excluded. Total RNA was extracted from unfractionated whole blood collected in Tempus Blood RNA tubes. Libraries were built with RACE. Sequencing instrument: NextSeq 500. During library preparation, unique molecular identifiers were attached to individual cDNA molecules so that TCRs could be counted in a quantitative, reproducible way. Each blood RNA sample was used to sequence both TCR alpha and TCR beta chains. As for how the authors treated the data: Samples had a median of about 96,000 TCRs, with a range from roughly 20,000 to 690,600. V, J and CDR3 annotation of the TCR reads was performed with the Decombinator software suite. For the PS versus PT1 abundance plots, all samples were subsampled to the same number of TCRs (28,000). TCRs were defined as expanded if absent before sensitization and observed at least eight times at the 2-week time point. TCRdb reworked the public reads: Q25 trimming with fastp, MiXCR clone assembly, productive beta chains retained. Merged by CDR3 protein, the rows form single entries marked with the most common genes and DNA. The V and J calls were not made by the authors but by TCRdb's processing. This sample holds 350,000 to 450,000 distinct CDR3 sequences; roughly 4.6% were observed only once. Just over 2.5% of the sample goes to the ten largest clones.

This entry belongs to a study of human T cells and chemical hapten exposure (dated by TCRdb to 2020 to 2022). Background for the entire study: For sensitization, 2% DPC in acetone was applied to a roughly 2 cm by roughly 2 cm area of upper inner arm skin. Libraries were combined into a pool for sequencing, and differences in TCR yield between samples came mainly from small differences in library volumes within the pool. Patch testing on the upper back used Finn chambers containing 0.01% DPC, with scoring done after 6 days according to International Contact Dermatitis Research Group standards. Throughout the roughly 24-week study period, patients were also given weekly therapeutic DPC doses on the scalp. Patient blood was sampled pre-sensitization (week 0) and at 2, 6 and about 24 weeks after DPC sensitization. In alopecia patients, the study followed how the peripheral blood TCR repertoire changed in vivo over primary and secondary sensitization to diphenylcyclopropenone (DPC), a hapten. Alopecia areata with under or over 50% scalp involvement, alopecia totalis and alopecia universalis were represented in the patient cohort, which was mostly female. Roughly 30 alopecia patients provided blood for TCR sequencing at one to four time points (pre-sensitization, 2, 6 and 24 weeks).

CDR1 and CDR2 were assigned from the germline V gene as SGDLS and YYNGEE. Spanning cysteine to phenylalanine, the CDR3 consists of 12 amino acids. The entry retains the CDR3 DNA only, 36 bases that are in frame from base 1. V gives up 6 bases and J gives up 7 bases, and the segment between their germline ends measures 11 bases. Paper-wide results and their limitations: Because every patient had alopecia, a presumed autoimmune disease, the patients' immune response might differ from that of healthy individuals. DPC sensitization did not change how many TCRs were above 1 in 1000 frequency, and no evidence was found of alterations in global repertoire structure. Repeated subsampling changed both the strength of the expansion versus patch-test correlation and the threshold at which that correlation became significant. Expanded TCRs formed significantly more large CDR3 similarity clusters than pre-sensitization or healthy control sets, consistent with antigen-driven responses. Patch test score was positively correlated with the number of PT1 expanded TCRs, with significance at thresholds 8, 16 and 32 but not at 4.

The sample here was whole blood, taken in connection with sensitization to the hapten diphenylcyclopropenone (DPC). This TCR came from a woman aged 50 to 65 with alopecia areata. Some clones in this sample may be carry-over from other donors' samples. The chain couples TRBV9 to TRBJ2-1, with no confidently assigned D gene. The CDR3 is CASTDASNEQFF. The DNA is TGTGCCAGCACCGACGCTAGTAATGAGCAGTTCTTC.